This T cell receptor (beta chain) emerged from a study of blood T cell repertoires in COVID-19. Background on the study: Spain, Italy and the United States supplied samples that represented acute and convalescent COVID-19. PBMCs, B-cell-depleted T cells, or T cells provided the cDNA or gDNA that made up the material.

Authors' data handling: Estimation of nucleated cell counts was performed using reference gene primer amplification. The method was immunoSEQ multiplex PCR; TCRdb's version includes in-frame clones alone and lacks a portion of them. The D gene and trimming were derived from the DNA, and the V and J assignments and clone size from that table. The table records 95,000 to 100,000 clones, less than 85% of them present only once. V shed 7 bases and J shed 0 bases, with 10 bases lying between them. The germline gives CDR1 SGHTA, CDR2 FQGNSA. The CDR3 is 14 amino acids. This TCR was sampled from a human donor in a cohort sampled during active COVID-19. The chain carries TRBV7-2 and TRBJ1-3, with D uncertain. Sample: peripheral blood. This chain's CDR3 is CASKRSSSGNTIYF. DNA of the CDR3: TGTGCCAGCAAGAGATCGAGCTCTGGAAACACCATATATTTT. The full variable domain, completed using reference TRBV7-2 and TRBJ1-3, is GAGVSQSPSNKVTEKGKDVELRCDPISGHTALYWYRQSLGQGLEFLIYFQGNSAPDKSGLPSDRFSAERTGGSVSTLTIQRTQQEDSAVYLCASKRSSSGNTIYFGEGSWLTVV.